In its sample, the clone carrying this T cell receptor beta chain was seen a few times. Its antigen is as yet unknown. This sample was taken from a study of beta chain features in type 1 diabetes. Study outcomes and limitations: Type 1 diabetes patients showed fewer insertions and more deletions at VDJ junctions. Although PCR might favor shorter templates, it would do so equally in patients and controls.

The length of the CDR3 is 13 residues. The V gene's germline CDR1 is MDHEN and CDR2 SYDVKM. V lost 5 bases and J 3 bases, leaving 8 bases between the germline ends. One heparinised draw of blood, averaging roughly 0.12 L, came from each donor. Expressed TCRB transcripts were sequenced, since all the RNA that had been isolated was reverse transcribed. Mean read depth for naive, central memory and regulatory T cell samples was some 3.8 million reads. Sequenced by immunoSEQ multiplex PCR; TCRdb stores in-frame clones only, minus some. This repertoire shows some 900,000 clones, 17% found once; its top ten account for about 0.02%.

Material: naive CD4+ T cells from blood. This chain joins TRBV28 and TRBJ1-5; D is undetermined. This TCR was recovered from a woman aged 18-29 years in good health. CDR3 bases: TGTGCCAGCAGTCTCCGATTCAATCAGCCCCAGCATTTT. It yields the protein CASSLRFNQPQHF.